This T cell receptor beta chain was observed in a study of T-cell reconstitution after alpha-beta-depleted transplantation in children. Study-wide results and caveats: Newly made T cells mostly supplied T-cell counts and diversity one year after transplant. It was reported that alpha-beta T cells came from several hundred expanded graft clones (about two months after transplant). Elevated TCRbeta diversity at day 60 was traced, in some patients, to surviving recipient T cells and thymic progenitors.

Germline CDR1 KGHSH, CDR2 LQKENI. This CDR3 spans 18 amino acids. Trimming removed 2 bases at V and 5 bases at J, with 24 bases between. On this clonotype itself: The antigen is not known.

This sample's TCRbeta library carried unique molecular identifier barcodes. MiXCR, run by TCRdb on the PCR reads, gives a single entry per CDR3 protein. The table includes some 350,000 distinct CDR3 sequences, around 15% detected once. The V gene is TRBV18, the J gene TRBJ2-5; D may correspond to TRBD1 or TRBD2 (5 bases each). This material consisted of PBMCs, mostly from graft donor cells, taken 360 days after TCRalphabeta/CD19-depleted stem cell transplant. This receptor was obtained from a male patient aged 2-10 years who had a stem cell transplant for acute lymphoblastic leukemia, so the T cells may come from the graft donor. CDR3 residues: CASSPKKRSQALQETQYF. The CDR3 DNA is TGTGCCAGCTCACCAAAGAAGCGGTCACAGGCCCTCCAGGAGACCCAGTACTTC. The full variable domain, with the rest looked up from reference TRBV18 and TRBJ2-5, is NAGVMQNPRHLVRRRGQEARLRCSPMKGHSHVYWYRQLPEEGLKFMVYLQKENIIDESGMPKERFSAEFPKEGPSILRIQQVVRGDSAAYFCASSPKKRSQALQETQYFGPGTRLLVL.